The 10 T cell receptor beta chains below come from one sample, sequenced in a study of Ad26.COV2.S vaccination and SARS-CoV-2 variants. The table came from immunoSEQ multiplex PCR; TCRdb's copy has only in-frame clones and leaves some out. The sample shows fewer than 500,000 clones, roughly 87% of them seen only once. Treatment noted: 15 to 20 received Ad26.COV2.S at low or high dose, single or two shots; about 5 received placebo; per-sample allocation not given. Sampling was done on day 63 after the first vaccine or placebo injection. Sequencing used peripheral blood, obtained in a trial of Ad26.COV2.S vaccine versus placebo. These receptors were collected from a person between 18 and 65 years old who received the Ad26.COV2.S COVID-19 vaccine or a placebo.

This clone was picked up one time. The V and J genes are TRBV15 and TRBJ2-7, with D maybe TRBD1 (6 bases). The germline CDR1 and CDR2 sequences are LNHNV and YYDKDF (reference sequence). V was shortened by 1 base and J by 4 bases, with 14 bases between the two germline ends. CDR3 length: 15 residues. In DNA, the CDR3 is TGTGCCACCAGCAGAGCGACAGGCCGCCGTTACGAGCAGTACTTC. Translation: CATSRATGRRYEQYF.

The chain carries TRBV7-2 and TRBJ2-2; 11 bases match TRBD1. This CDR3 comprises 16 residues. CDR1 and CDR2 (germline): SGHTA, FQGNSA. V trimming: 2 bases; J trimming: 6 bases; junction bases outside the gene matches: 5. CDR3 sequence reads: CASSLLAGQGAGELFF. The CDR3 DNA is TGTGCCAGCAGCTTATTGGCGGGACAGGGGGCCGGGGAGCTGTTTTTT.

In this sample, this clone turned up a few times. The genes are TRBV7-2 and TRBJ2-3; D gene unclear. The CDR3 contains 14 residues. CDR1 is SGHTA, CDR2 FQGNSA, per germline. V lost 1 base to trimming and J lost 4 bases, with 9 bases between them. CDR3 sequence reads: CASSLGNYADTQYF. The CDR3 DNA reads as TGTGCCAGCAGCTTAGGGAACTATGCAGATACGCAGTATTTT. Drawing the rest from reference TRBV7-2 and TRBJ2-3, the complete variable domain is GAGVSQSPSNKVTEKGKDVELRCDPISGHTALYWYRQSLGQGLEFLIYFQGNSAPDKSGLPSDRFSAERTGGSVSTLTIQRTQQEDSAVYLCASSLGNYADTQYFGPGTRLTVL.

V gene TRBV28 combines with J gene TRBJ1-5, with D hard to call. V was cut by 1 base and J by 1 base, with 14 bases left in between. From germline, CDR1 is MDHEN and CDR2 SYDVKM. The CDR3 is 17 residues long. The CDR3 region is CASSLFIRHRSNQPQHF. The CDR3 coding sequence is TGTGCCAGCAGTTTATTTATTCGACACCGAAGCAATCAGCCCCAGCATTTT.

CDR3 nucleotide sequence: TGTGCCAGTAAGGTGCAGGGACCAGACACCGGGGAGCTGTTTTTT. This codes for CASKVQGPDTGELFF. V is TRBV19 and J is TRBJ2-2; D may correspond to TRBD1 or TRBD2 (5 bases each). Germline-derived CDR1 and CDR2 are LNHDA and SQIVND (reference sequence). The ends were cut back, 7 bases at V and 3 bases at J, with 15 bases in the middle. The CDR3 extends over 15 amino acids.

On this clone: At one of its ends the junction is not consistent with the germline gene, which may arise from a read error. In DNA form, the CDR3 reads TGCGCCAGCAGGCGGTCCCGGGACGGGTCCTTCGAGCAGTACTTC. It specifies CASRRSRDGSFEQYF. J is TRBJ2-7 and V is TRBV5-1, with D perhaps matching TRBD1 or TRBD2 (5 bases each). The germline CDR1 and CDR2 sequences are SGHRS and YFSETQ. The CDR3 extends over 15 amino acids.

CDR3 residues: CASSPPDSRTDTQYF. CDR3 in DNA: TGTGCCAGCAGTCCCCCAGACTCTCGCACAGATACGCAGTATTTT. V gene TRBV27 combines with J gene TRBJ2-3; D is unresolved. Germline lookup yields CDR1 MNHEY and CDR2 SMNVEV (reference sequence). V dropped 5 bases and J dropped 1 base, with 13 bases sitting between them. CDR3 length: 15 amino acids.

This sequence joins TRBV6-4 and TRBJ2-1; 7 bases match TRBD2. J gave up 3 bases and V 0 bases, and 5 bases lay outside the gene matches. CDR1 and CDR2 (germline): MRHNA, SNTAGT. The CDR3 has 16 amino acids. The CDR3 nucleotides are TGTGCCAGCAGTGACTCGCCTAGCGGCAGCTACAATGAGCAGTTCTTC. As protein: CASSDSPSGSYNEQFF.

The rearrangement uses TRBV7-8 and TRBJ2-7, with 15 bases lining up with TRBD2. Germline trimming cut 5 bases from V and 0 bases from J; bases unmatched to any gene: 5. Germline assignment: CDR1 SGHVS and CDR2 FQNEAQ. The CDR3 is 17 residues long. The CDR3 sequence is CASSLRTSGRASYEQYF. The DNA of the CDR3 is TGTGCCAGCAGCCTTCGGACTAGCGGGAGGGCCTCCTACGAGCAGTACTTC.

The chain recombines TRBV25-1 with TRBJ2-7; 8 bases line up with TRBD2. This CDR3 contains 14 residues. Germline values: CDR1 MGHDK, CDR2 SYGVNS. V gave up 3 bases and J gave up 3 bases; unmatched junction bases: 4. CDR3 bases: TGTGCCAGCAGTGATCTGCGGGGGGACTACGAGCAGTACTTC. Its translation: CASSDLRGDYEQYF.